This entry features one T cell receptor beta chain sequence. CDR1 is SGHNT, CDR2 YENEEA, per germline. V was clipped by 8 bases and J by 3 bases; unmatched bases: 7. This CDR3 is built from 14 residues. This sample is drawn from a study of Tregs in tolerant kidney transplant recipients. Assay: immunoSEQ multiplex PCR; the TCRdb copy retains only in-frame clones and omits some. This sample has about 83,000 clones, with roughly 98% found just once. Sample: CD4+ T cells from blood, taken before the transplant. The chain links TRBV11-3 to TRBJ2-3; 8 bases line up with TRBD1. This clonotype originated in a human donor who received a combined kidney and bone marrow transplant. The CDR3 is CASQTGVVTDTQYF. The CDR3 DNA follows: TGTGCCAGCCAGACAGGGGTTGTTACAGATACGCAGTATTTT. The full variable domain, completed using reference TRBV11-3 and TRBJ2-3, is EAGVVQSPRYKIIEKKQPVAFWCNPISGHNTLYWYLQNLGQGPELLIRYENEEAVDDSQLPKDRFSAERLKGVDSTLKIQPAELGDSAVYLCASQTGVVTDTQYFGPGTRLTVL.